Given below is one T cell receptor (beta chain) in context. What it recognizes is unknown. The sample comes from a study of cytomegalovirus exposure and HLA in healthy donors. The study ran its PCR with 60 Vbeta and 13 Jbeta primers. Here immunoSEQ multiplex PCR was the method, and the copy in TCRdb shows in-frame clones only, minus some. The data contain 150,000 to 200,000 clones, about 80% of them singletons. V lost 7 bases to trimming and J lost 0 bases; unmatched junction nucleotides: 5. Per the germline V gene, CDR1 is LNHDA and CDR2 is SQIVND (reference sequence). CDR3 length equals 15 residues. Among the donors, all were healthy bone marrow donors. There were likely unrecorded immune exposures, though donors were nominally healthy when sampled. Points from the study as a whole: Later work found most CMV-associated TCR beta chains apparently HLA-restricted.

What was sequenced was PBMCs. The chain joins TRBV19 to TRBJ1-2, with 10 bases matching TRBD1. The TCR sequence derives from a man aged 40-55 years in good health and CMV-seropositive. The CDR3 loop is CASTRTGGANYGYTF. The CDR3 coding sequence is TGTGCCAGTACTCGGACAGGGGGAGCTAACTATGGCTACACCTTC.